Listed below are T cell receptor beta chains from one sample, sequenced in a study of immune evolution from preneoplasia to lung adenocarcinoma. Data came from immunoSEQ multiplex PCR; TCRdb stores just in-frame clones and leaves some out. This table has about 8,200 clones, more than 75% appearing once. Sequenced material: FFPE adjacent normal lung tissue. Receptors originate from a person between 65 and 80 years old with lung adenocarcinoma. The CDR3 runs from the conserved cysteine through the conserved F or W. Fields, in order: V gene, J gene, CDR3 length, CDR3 protein.

v_gene: TRBV5-6
j_gene: TRBJ1-2
len: 14
CDR3aa: CASSEAREYYGYTF

v_gene: TRBV14
j_gene: TRBJ1-1
len: 15
CDR3aa: CASSQEQIMNTEAFF

v_gene: TRBV5-1
j_gene: TRBJ2-2
len: 14
CDR3aa: CASSLVGNTGELFF

v_gene: TRBV29-1
j_gene: TRBJ1-2
len: 15
CDR3aa: CSVEGWKEEANGYTF

v_gene: TRBV5-1
j_gene: TRBJ2-7
len: 14
CDR3aa: CASSFDRGPYEQYF

v_gene: TRBV30
j_gene: TRBJ2-7
len: 15
CDR3aa: CAWSGGQPLIRGQYF

v_gene: TRBV13
j_gene: TRBJ1-3
len: 13
CDR3aa: CASSLGPRNTIYF

v_gene: TRBV9
j_gene: TRBJ2-7
len: 16
CDR3aa: CASSVGAGVSTYEQYF

v_gene: TRBV2
j_gene: TRBJ1-2
len: 14
CDR3aa: CASSGQGGPYGYTF

v_gene: TRBV11-2
j_gene: TRBJ2-1
len: 16
CDR3aa: CASSLSGVSSYNEQFF

v_gene: TRBV7-8
j_gene: TRBJ2-3
len: 14
CDR3aa: CASSSSSVTDTQYF

v_gene: TRBV6-1
j_gene: TRBJ1-1
len: 14
CDR3aa: CASLTGNRVPEAFF

v_gene: TRBV5-6
j_gene: TRBJ2-7
len: 13
CDR3aa: CASKNTQIHEQYF

v_gene: TRBV6-1
j_gene: TRBJ2-1
len: 13
CDR3aa: CASSAGLAYEQFF

v_gene: TRBV29-1
j_gene: TRBJ1-2
len: 13
CDR3aa: CSVEETGGLGYTF

v_gene: TRBV7-9
j_gene: TRBJ1-1
len: 15
CDR3aa: CASSFPLGGSDEAFF

v_gene: TRBV5-6
j_gene: TRBJ2-3
len: 13
CDR3aa: CAASGHSTDTQYF

v_gene: TRBV27
j_gene: TRBJ2-3
len: 13
CDR3aa: CASRTDSTDTQYF